This passage covers 20 T cell receptor beta chains from one sample sequenced in a study of spatial heterogeneity in lung cancer. Time point defined: sample taken at primary tumor resection. Extraction of whole RNA from tumor, nontumor lung or frozen PBMC preceded unsorted sequencing. TCRdb passed the 5' RACE reads through MiXCR, listing each CDR3 protein once. Seen here are 55,000 to 75,000 distinct CDR3 sequences, around 8.4% observed once, and the top ten hold over 13%. The source material was PBMCs, sampled at surgery. These TCRs come from a female donor with early-stage non-small cell lung cancer.

V usage is TRBV12-3 or TRBV12-4 and J usage is TRBJ2-1; D possibly corresponds to TRBD2 (7 bases). CDR3 length equals 16 residues. The V end lost 2 bases, the J end lost 6 bases, and 17 bases lay between the germline ends. CDR3 protein: CASSLRGGLAVNEQFF. CDR3 DNA: TGTGCCAGCAGTTTAAGGGGGGGGCTAGCGGTCAATGAGCAGTTCTTC.

This clonotype showed up many times. The V and J genes are TRBV4-1 and TRBJ2-2; D possibly corresponds to TRBD2 (5 bases). V gave up 8 bases and J gave up 4 bases, with 14 bases separating them. CDR3 length equals 14 residues. CDR1 is MGHRA, CDR2 YSYEKL, per germline. CDR3 sequence (DNA): TGCGCCAGCCTCGAACTAGTCGGCACCGGGGAGCTGTTTTTT. Amino acids: CASLELVGTGELFF.

There are many counts of this clonotype. The gene calls are TRBV11-2 and TRBJ1-3; D is unclear. This CDR3 has 13 amino acids. The germline V gene encodes CDR1 SGHAT and CDR2 FQNNGV. V was clipped by 5 bases and J by 1 base, with 6 bases between them. CDR3 region: CASSIGSGNTIYF. The CDR3 DNA reads TGTGCCAGCAGCATCGGATCTGGAAACACCATATATTTT.

This clonotype was recorded at least ten times. The chain has TRBV5-1 and TRBJ2-3; no clear D gene. This CDR3 is 14 amino acids long. Deletions cut 4 bases from V and 2 bases from J, with 11 bases between. Germline lookup yields CDR1 SGHRS and CDR2 YFSETQ. The CDR3 bases are TGCGCCAGCAGCGTCTGGACCGACACAGATACGCAGTATTTT. Encoded protein: CASSVWTDTDTQYF.

In nucleotides, the CDR3 is TGTGCCAGCAGCCGGACGCTGGGCGTCTTGGGGGAGCTGTTTTTT. Residues: CASSRTLGVLGELFF. V and J are TRBV11-2 and TRBJ2-2; no clear D gene. Trimming took 5 bases from V and 8 from J, leaving 18 bases between them. Germline CDR1 SGHAT, CDR2 FQNNGV. CDR3 length equals 15 residues.

This clonotype was detected many times. The chain has TRBV7-6 and TRBJ2-3; TRBD2 agrees at 14 bases. CDR3 length: 14 amino acids. V lost 5 bases, J lost 12 bases, and 7 bases stayed unmatched. Germline V gives CDR1 SGHVS, CDR2 FNYEAQ. The CDR3 spells CASSPGTSGGAQYF. The CDR3 DNA reads as TGTGCCAGCAGCCCCGGGACTAGCGGGGGAGCTCAGTATTTT.

This clonotype has only a few counts. The chain combines TRBV20-1 with TRBJ2-5, with TRBD2 matching over 8 bases. Germline V gene lookup returns CDR1 DFQATT and CDR2 SNEGSKA (reference sequence). V dropped 6 bases and J dropped 5; count of bases not matched to a gene: 5. This CDR3 contains 12 residues. The DNA for the CDR3 is TGCAGTGCCATCAGCGGGAGCGAGACCCAGTACTTC. It yields the protein CSAISGSETQYF.

This clonotype appeared many times. The chain carries TRBV7-6 and TRBJ2-5, with D hard to call. CDR1 is SGHVS and CDR2 is FNYEAQ in the germline V gene. There are 14 residues in the CDR3. The V end was cut by 1 base, the J end by 1 base, with 7 bases between. CDR3 region: CASSLVGTQETQYF. The CDR3 DNA is TGTGCCAGCAGCTTAGTCGGAACCCAAGAGACCCAGTACTTC. The full variable domain, with the rest looked up from reference TRBV7-6 and TRBJ2-5, is GAGVSQSPRYKVTKRGQDVALRCDPISGHVSLYWYRQALGQGPEFLTYFNYEAQQDKSGLPNDRFSAERPEGSISTLTIQRTEQRDSAMYRCASSLVGTQETQYFGPGTRLLVL.

The sample holds a few counts of this clonotype. The rearrangement links TRBV7-8 to TRBJ1-1; D uncertain. V was pared by 6 bases and J by 1 base, with 12 bases between. CDR1 is SGHVS, CDR2 FQNEAQ, per germline. The CDR3 covers 14 residues. CDR3 bases: TGTGCCAGCAGGGAGACGTCTCCGAACACTGAAGCTTTCTTT. It is translated as CASRETSPNTEAFF.

This clonotype was seen a handful of times. The rearrangement uses TRBV7-2 and TRBJ1-1; no definite D call. Per germline, CDR1 SGHTA and CDR2 FQGNSA. The CDR3 consists of 14 residues. The V gene lost 4 bases and the J gene lost 3 bases, with 12 bases spanning the gap. The CDR3 DNA sequence: TGTGCCAGCAGCTACAGAGGTCAGGACACTGAAGCTTTCTTT. This gives the protein CASSYRGQDTEAFF.

The chain is built from TRBV19 and TRBJ2-3, with 7 bases that match TRBD1. The V segment lost 4 bases and the J segment 5 bases; nucleotides outside the gene matches: 3. Germline V lookup: CDR1 LNHDA, CDR2 SQIVND (reference sequence). The CDR3 is made up of 13 amino acids. The CDR3 here is CASSNPGGDTQYF. For the CDR3, the DNA is TGTGCCAGTAGTAACCCAGGGGGAGATACGCAGTATTTT.

V is TRBV5-1 and J is TRBJ2-5, with TRBD1 matching over 7 bases. The germline V gene encodes CDR1 SGHRS and CDR2 YFSETQ. After removal of 3 bases from V and 1 base from J, the junction contained 15 bases not matched to a gene. The CDR3 extends over 18 amino acids. CDR3 sequence reads: CASSSTKQGPKGQETQYF. The CDR3 DNA reads as TGCGCCAGCAGCTCTACTAAACAGGGGCCTAAGGGCCAAGAGACCCAGTACTTC.

CDR3 in DNA: TGTGCCATCAGTGAGTCGGCGTCAGGGGGGTCCCTTGGGCAGTTCTTC. This sequence encodes CAISESASGGSLGQFF. This chain links TRBV10-3 with TRBJ2-1; D is possibly TRBD1 (7 bases). V was clipped by 0 bases and J by 12 bases, with 21 bases between them. Germline loops: CDR1 ENHRY, CDR2 SYGVKD. The CDR3 runs to 16 residues.

Many counts were recorded for this clonotype. This rearrangement joins TRBV28 to TRBJ2-7; the D gene is possibly TRBD2 (6 bases). V was trimmed by 7 bases and J by 6 bases, leaving 10 bases between them. Looked up from germline, CDR1 is MDHEN and CDR2 is SYDVKM. This CDR3 contains 11 residues. The CDR3 region is CASKLGGEQYF. The CDR3 bases are TGTGCCAGCAAATTGGGGGGCGAGCAGTACTTC.

Only a few counts were recorded for this clonotype. This chain joins TRBV3-1 and TRBJ2-1; perhaps TRBD1 as D (7 bases). CDR1 and CDR2 (germline): LGHDT, YNNKEL (reference sequence). The CDR3 is 15 amino acids. The germline V and J ends were trimmed by 2 bases and 1 base, with 9 bases remaining between them. In nucleotides, the CDR3 is TGTGCCAGCAGCCAACAGGGGGGTTCCTACAATGAGCAGTTCTTC. Its translation is CASSQQGGSYNEQFF.

The CDR3 reads CASSSDNEQFF. Here the CDR3 DNA reads TGTGCCAGCAGTTCCGACAATGAGCAGTTCTTC. This chain uses TRBV2 with TRBJ2-1; D remains unclear. The CDR3 is made up of 11 amino acids. From germline, CDR1 is SNHLY and CDR2 FYNNEI. V gave up 5 bases and J gave up 5 bases, with 4 bases separating them.

This clonotype has at least ten counts. The genes are TRBV2 and TRBJ1-4; D gene uncertain. Germline loops: CDR1 SNHLY, CDR2 FYNNEI. This CDR3 contains 11 residues. The germline V and J ends were trimmed by 7 bases and 4 bases, with 4 bases remaining between them. DNA for the CDR3: TGTGCCAGCACCTTTAATGAAAAACTGTTTTTT. It specifies CASTFNEKLFF.

This clonotype was counted a few times. CDR3 loop: CASSGSLAGGVHEQYF. The DNA of the CDR3 is TGTGCCAGCAGCGGTTCCCTAGCGGGAGGAGTCCACGAGCAGTACTTC. The chain carries TRBV5-4 and TRBJ2-7; 11 bases line up with TRBD2. The CDR3 contains 16 residues. Germline trimming cut 4 bases from V and 5 bases from J; bases unmatched to any gene: 11. Germline values: CDR1 SGHNT, CDR2 YYREEE (reference sequence).

This clonotype was seen more than once but under ten times. The chain couples TRBV6-6 to TRBJ2-3; TRBD2 might be the D (7 bases). Trimming cost V 6 bases and J 5 bases, with 18 bases left between them. In germline, CDR1 is MNHNY, CDR2 SVGAGI (reference sequence). This CDR3 is 15 amino acids long. The CDR3 spells CASSPQAGALDTQYF. The CDR3 nucleotides read TGTGCCAGCAGCCCCCAGGCGGGGGCTCTAGATACGCAGTATTTT.

The rearrangement links TRBV28 to TRBJ2-1; no firm D call. Germline CDR1 MDHEN, CDR2 SYDVKM. This CDR3 comprises 12 residues. V dropped 5 bases and J dropped 8 bases, with 10 bases sitting between them. CDR3 loop: CASSLLDHEQFF. CDR3 in DNA: TGTGCCAGCAGTCTGTTGGATCATGAGCAGTTCTTC.